These 24 T cell receptor beta chains originate from one sample sequenced in a study of blood T cell repertoires in COVID-19 (dated by TCRdb to 2020 to 2022). Preparation of the library involved the immunoSEQ multiplex PCR assay. Sourced from immuneACCESS, this table was stored by TCRdb with only in-frame sequences that have V and J called. A share of the clones is absent; for the studies checked, an unresolved V gene accounts for under half, and the remainder has no known explanation. For this sample there are about 400,000 clones; about 90% appear just once. Clones ranked in the top ten supply 2.5% to 3.5% of the sample. The material sequenced was PBMCs or T cells enriched from blood (not recorded which). These receptors were taken from a woman in her twenties or thirties who had recovered from COVID-19.

The rearrangement uses TRBV5-5 and TRBJ1-1; 8 bases align to TRBD1. After removal of 5 bases from V and 6 bases from J, the junction contained 12 bases not matched to a gene. The length of the CDR3 is 15 residues. CDR1 SGHKS and CDR2 YYEKEE come from the germline V gene (reference sequence). CDR3 nucleotides: TGTGCCAGCAGACGAAACAGGGGGGAGTGGGCTGAAGCTTTCTTT. This codes for CASRRNRGEWAEAFF. Full variable domain (rest looked up from reference TRBV5-5 and TRBJ1-1): DAGVTQSPTHLIKTRGQQVTLRCSPISGHKSVSWYQQVLGQGPQFIFQYYEKEERGRGNFPDRFSARQFPNYSSELNVNALLLGDSALYLCASRRNRGEWAEAFFGQGTRLTVV.

The chain recombines TRBV2 with TRBJ2-7, with 8 bases that match TRBD2. The V and J ends lost 6 bases and 4 bases, in that order; junction bases with no gene match: 11. Germline V CDR1 and CDR2: SNHLY, FYNNEI. The CDR3 has 15 residues. CDR3 in amino acids: CASRMERESVYEQYF. The CDR3, as DNA: TGTGCCAGCAGAATGGAGCGGGAGAGTGTATACGAGCAGTACTTC.

The J gene is TRBJ1-5, the V gene TRBV19; D ambiguous. There are 13 residues in the CDR3. V was shortened by 3 bases and J by 4 bases, with 7 bases between the two germline ends. Germline assignment: CDR1 LNHDA and CDR2 SQIVND (reference sequence). DNA for the CDR3: TGTGCCAGTAGTATGACGGGGAATCAGCCCCAGCATTTT. It yields the protein CASSMTGNQPQHF. Complete variable domain (other parts from reference TRBV19 and TRBJ1-5): DGGITQSPKYLFRKEGQNVTLSCEQNLNHDAMYWYRQDPGQGLRLIYYSQIVNDFQKGDIAEGYSVSREKKESFPLTVTSAQKNPTAFYLCASSMTGNQPQHFGDGTRLSIL.

This chain uses TRBV7-9 with TRBJ2-7; D ambiguous. With 0 bases removed from V and 3 bases from J, the gap between germline ends came to 15 bases. The CDR3 totals 16 residues. Germline lookup yields CDR1 SEHNR and CDR2 FQNEAQ (reference sequence). The CDR3 DNA sequence: TGTGCCAGCAGCTTAGCGAGCCAAAGCTCTCACTACGAGCAGTACTTC. Its translation is CASSLASQSSHYEQYF.

A few counts support this clone. The chain has TRBV19 and TRBJ2-1, with TRBD2 matching over 11 bases. The junction had 3 bases not matched to a gene; V was cut back by 4 bases and J by 4 bases. Germline V lookup: CDR1 LNHDA, CDR2 SQIVND (reference sequence). The CDR3 covers 15 residues. CDR3 amino acids: CASSRRLAGYNEQFF. The CDR3 DNA follows: TGTGCCAGTAGTAGGAGACTAGCGGGATACAATGAGCAGTTCTTC. The full variable domain, with the rest looked up from reference TRBV19 and TRBJ2-1, is DGGITQSPKYLFRKEGQNVTLSCEQNLNHDAMYWYRQDPGQGLRLIYYSQIVNDFQKGDIAEGYSVSREKKESFPLTVTSAQKNPTAFYLCASSRRLAGYNEQFFGPGTRLTVL.

V usage is TRBV12-3 or TRBV12-4 and J usage is TRBJ1-6, with D unresolved. V lost 4 bases and J lost 9, with 7 bases in between. The CDR3 consists of 12 residues. The CDR3 here is CASSSRVSPLHF. CDR3 bases: TGTGCCAGCAGTTCTCGGGTTTCACCCCTCCACTTT.

The chain couples TRBV11-1 to TRBJ2-2; 9 bases are shared with TRBD2. There are 16 residues in the CDR3. The trim removed 3 bases at V and 5 bases at J, leaving 7 bases unmatched. Germline CDR1 SGHAT, CDR2 FQDESV (reference sequence). The CDR3 bases are TGTGCCAGCAGCTTGCGGCGGGGGGGCCGAACCGGGGAGCTGTTTTTT. Residues: CASSLRRGGRTGELFF.

This rearrangement joins TRBV6-4 to TRBJ1-2; possibly TRBD1 for D (6 bases). The V end lost 6 bases, the J end lost 3 bases, and 17 bases lay between the germline ends. Germline loops: CDR1 MRHNA, CDR2 SNTAGT. CDR3 length: 15 residues. The CDR3, as DNA: TGTGCCAGCAGAGAAGGAGCTTGGACAGACTATGGCTACACCTTC. Amino acid sequence: CASREGAWTDYGYTF.

V usage is TRBV5-1 and J usage is TRBJ2-1; 10 bases line up with TRBD1. Germline-derived CDR1 and CDR2 are SGHRS and YFSETQ. This CDR3 comprises 15 residues. V was clipped by 4 bases and J by 3 bases; unmatched bases: 4. The CDR3, as DNA: TGCGCCAGCAGCAAAGGACAGGGGGTCTACAATGAGCAGTTCTTC. Amino acids: CASSKGQGVYNEQFF.

This chain links TRBV28 with TRBJ2-7; 7 positions match TRBD2. Germline V gene sequence: CDR1 MDHEN, CDR2 SYDVKM. The CDR3 has 18 residues. Trimming removed 4 bases from V and 3 bases from J; junction bases left unmatched: 18. CDR3 sequence reads: CASSSPAVAGGRLYEQYF. CDR3 DNA: TGTGCCAGCAGTTCCCCGGCGGTCGCGGGCGGGAGACTCTACGAGCAGTACTTC.

This sequence joins TRBV10-3 and TRBJ1-1, with D perhaps TRBD1 (6 bases). Trimming took 5 bases from V and 1 from J, leaving 11 bases between them. Germline lookup yields CDR1 ENHRY and CDR2 SYGVKD. The CDR3 consists of 14 residues. The CDR3 is CAISSTGTNTEAFF. The CDR3, as DNA: TGTGCCATCAGTAGCACAGGGACGAACACTGAAGCTTTCTTT.

V gene TRBV6-5 combines with J gene TRBJ1-1; D possibly corresponds to TRBD1 (6 bases). This CDR3 comprises 15 residues. CDR1 is MNHEY, CDR2 SVGAGI, per germline. The germline V and J ends were trimmed by 2 bases and 4 bases, with 14 bases remaining between them. The CDR3 DNA follows: TGTGCCAGCAGTTACGGGGGCACGCGAGGCACTGAAGCTTTCTTT. It codes for CASSYGGTRGTEAFF.

This chain links TRBV21-1 with TRBJ2-3; TRBD1 is the table's D call and was not checked against the DNA. TRBV21-1 is shown as a pseudogene. CDR3 length equals 17 residues. For the CDR3, the DNA is TGTGCCAGCAGCAACCGACAGGAGACCAGAGTCGCAGATACGCAGTATTTT. Its translation: CASSNRQETRVADTQYF.

The chain employs TRBV11-2 and TRBJ2-3; D not certain. The CDR3 consists of 13 residues. Deletions cut 4 bases from V and 1 base from J, with 6 bases between. Looked up from germline, CDR1 is SGHAT and CDR2 is FQNNGV. This CDR3 is CASSSPGTDTQYF. CDR3 nucleotides: TGTGCCAGCAGCTCGCCGGGCACAGATACGCAGTATTTT.

The DNA of the CDR3 is TGTGCCAGCACTCTACAGGGGTCCTACGAGCAGTACTTC. This sequence encodes CASTLQGSYEQYF. The V gene is TRBV6-5, the J gene TRBJ2-7, with 7 bases fitting TRBD1. The germline V gene encodes CDR1 MNHEY and CDR2 SVGAGI. The CDR3 contains 13 residues. J gave up 1 base and V 7 bases, and 4 bases lay outside the gene matches.

This sequence joins TRBV7-6 and TRBJ2-2; no clear D. CDR3 size: 13 residues. Per the germline V gene, CDR1 is SGHVS and CDR2 is FNYEAQ. V lost 3 bases to trimming and J lost 5 bases, with 7 bases between them. CDR3: CASSLTSTGELFF. The CDR3 coding sequence is TGTGCCAGCAGCTTGACTTCTACCGGGGAGCTGTTTTTT.

The rearrangement joins TRBV5-1 to TRBJ2-3, with 8 bases aligning to TRBD2. Unmatched junction bases numbered 9, after V lost 4 bases and J lost 5 bases. This CDR3 is built from 15 residues. CDR1 is SGHRS, CDR2 YFSETQ, per germline. CDR3 residues: CASSQSAGAVDTQYF. The DNA for the CDR3 is TGCGCCAGCAGCCAATCAGCGGGAGCGGTAGATACGCAGTATTTT.

The chain recombines TRBV19 with TRBJ2-7; a possible D gene is TRBD2 (5 bases). CDR3 length: 13 residues. The V end lost 3 bases, the J end lost 2 bases, and 8 bases lay between the germline ends. Germline V gene sequence: CDR1 LNHDA, CDR2 SQIVND (reference sequence). In DNA form, the CDR3 reads TGTGCCAGTAGTATTCCGGGAACCTACGAGCAGTACTTC. This encodes CASSIPGTYEQYF. The variable domain in full, with the rest retrieved from reference TRBV19 and TRBJ2-7, is DGGITQSPKYLFRKEGQNVTLSCEQNLNHDAMYWYRQDPGQGLRLIYYSQIVNDFQKGDIAEGYSVSREKKESFPLTVTSAQKNPTAFYLCASSIPGTYEQYFGPGTRLTVT.

The J gene is TRBJ2-6, the V gene TRBV24-1; 10 bases match TRBD1. Germline CDR1 KGHDR, CDR2 SFDVKD. CDR3 size: 18 residues. Trimming cost V 4 bases and J 2 bases; bases outside gene matches: 7. CDR3 DNA sequence: TGTGCCACCAGTGACTCCGGGACAGGGGTTACTGGGGCCAACGTCCTGACTTTC. Its protein is CATSDSGTGVTGANVLTF.

This clone showed up just once. J is TRBJ1-4 and V is TRBV15; no firm D call. V was trimmed by 1 base and J by 0 bases, leaving 15 bases between them. The CDR3 spans 18 residues. Germline V gene sequence: CDR1 LNHNV, CDR2 YYDKDF (reference sequence). CDR3 amino acids: CATSRVERLFATNEKLFF. The CDR3 bases are TGTGCCACCAGCAGAGTAGAACGACTTTTTGCAACTAATGAAAAACTGTTTTTT. Filled out from reference TRBV15 and TRBJ1-4, the complete variable domain reads DAMVIQNPRYQVTQFGKPVTLSCSQTLNHNVMYWYQQKSSQAPKLLFHYYDKDFNNEADTPDNFQSRRPNTSFCFLDIRSPGLGDTAMYLCATSRVERLFATNEKLFFGSGTQLSVL.

The V call is TRBV28, the J call TRBJ1-2; 7 positions agree with TRBD1. This CDR3 region has 13 residues. The germline CDR1 and CDR2 sequences are MDHEN and SYDVKM. With V trimmed by 6 bases and J by 2 bases, 3 bases remained unmatched. In DNA, the CDR3 is TGTGCCAGCAGGCCGGGACAGAACTATGGCTACACCTTC. This gives the protein CASRPGQNYGYTF.

CDR3 nucleotides: TGTGCCAGCAGCTGGCGGGGTGGACACCCAGAGACCCAGTACTTC. Its protein product is CASSWRGGHPETQYF. This chain joins TRBV7-2 and TRBJ2-5, with a possible D match to TRBD2 (6 bases). The CDR3 is 15 residues long. CDR1 and CDR2 (germline): SGHTA, FQGNSA. Deletions cut 4 bases from V and 4 bases from J, with 16 bases between.

V and J are TRBV9 and TRBJ1-6; 7 bases are shared with TRBD1. The V gene end was trimmed by 4 bases and the J gene end by 7 bases; junction bases not matched to a gene: 8. This CDR3 has 15 residues. CDR1 SGDLS and CDR2 YYNGEE come from the germline V gene. In DNA, the CDR3 is TGTGCCAGCAGCTCAGGGGGGTCGCGGAATTCACCCCTCCACTTT. Translated: CASSSGGSRNSPLHF.

This clone was seen a single time. The rearrangement links TRBV5-1 to TRBJ2-3, with 12 bases aligning to TRBD2. The CDR3 length is 18 residues. CDR1 is SGHRS and CDR2 is YFSETQ in the germline V gene. After removal of 2 bases from V and 1 base from J, the junction contained 8 bases not matched to a gene. The CDR3 nucleotides are TGCGCCAGCAGCTTTAGGCCTAGCGGGGGGGCCGGCACAGATACGCAGTATTTT. Its translation is CASSFRPSGGAGTDTQYF.